These 20 T cell receptor beta chains were sequenced from one sample in a study of cytomegalovirus exposure and HLA in healthy donors (TCRdb year 2017). The library was generated by the immunoSEQ multiplex PCR assay. A mixture of 60 forward primers for TCR Vbeta segments and 13 reverse primers for TCR Jbeta segments was used in the multiplex PCR. TCRdb holds this immuneACCESS table with in-frame rearrangements only. Some clones are missing; in checked studies, unresolved V genes explain under half, and the rest has no known cause. The sample table contains about 130,000 clones; only one count was recorded for approximately 84% of them. The ten largest clonotypes hold 2.7% of the sample. The sequencing input was PBMCs. These receptors all stem from a boy aged 2-15 years in good health and CMV-seronegative.

This rearrangement joins TRBV9 to TRBJ1-1; no clear D gene. Between the trimmed V and J ends, which lost 0 bases and 4 bases, there was a span of 13 bases. The germline gives CDR1 SGDLS, CDR2 YYNGEE. The CDR3 loop spans 15 amino acids. The CDR3 bases are TGTGCCAGCAGCGTAGCTCCGGAGAGGAGCACTGAAGCTTTCTTT. Its translation is CASSVAPERSTEAFF.

V usage is TRBV5-1 and J usage is TRBJ1-2; TRBD1 agrees at 7 bases. The CDR3 covers 15 residues. Germline V gene sequence: CDR1 SGHRS, CDR2 YFSETQ. J was trimmed by 8 bases and V by 2 bases; bases with no gene match: 12. CDR3: CASSFPTTGAGGYTF. Written as DNA, the CDR3 is TGCGCCAGCAGCTTTCCAACAACAGGGGCGGGGGGCTACACCTTC. Full variable domain (missing parts from reference TRBV5-1 and TRBJ1-2): KAGVTQTPRYLIKTRGQQVTLSCSPISGHRSVSWYQQTPGQGLQFLFEYFSETQRNKGNFPGRFSGRQFSNSRSEMNVSTLELGDSALYLCASSFPTTGAGGYTFGSGTRLTVV.

The table lists this clone with a count of one. V usage is TRBV7-9 and J usage is TRBJ2-7, with TRBD1 identical over 9 bases. V was clipped by 2 bases and J by 5 bases; unmatched bases: 10. Germline V lookup: CDR1 SEHNR, CDR2 FQNEAQ (reference sequence). This CDR3 spans 16 amino acids. This chain's CDR3 is CASSLMRDRVWNEQYF. The CDR3 coding sequence is TGTGCCAGCAGCTTAATGAGGGACAGGGTGTGGAACGAGCAGTACTTC.

This clone was seen a few times. This sequence joins TRBV6-5 and TRBJ1-2; TRBD1 matches 7 bases. The CDR3 loop spans 13 amino acids. With 7 bases clipped from V and 7 bases from J, the junction kept 9 bases outside the gene matches. Per germline, CDR1 MNHEY and CDR2 SVGAGI. The CDR3 DNA reads TGTGCCAGCACCGAGACAGGGCAGGGTGGCTACACCTTC. Translated: CASTETGQGGYTF.

This clone was found once. The chain couples TRBV6-1 to TRBJ2-7; TRBD1 might be the D (5 bases). Trimming shortened V by 3 bases and J by 4 bases, and 10 bases separated the two germline ends. Germline lookup yields CDR1 MNHNS and CDR2 SASEGT. This CDR3 has 13 amino acids. This CDR3 is CASSEIDSYEQYV. In nucleotides, the CDR3 is TGTGCCAGCAGTGAGATAGACAGTTACGAGCAGTACGTC.

The rearrangement joins TRBV7-9 to TRBJ1-2; 7 positions agree with TRBD1. The J segment lost 3 bases and the V segment lost 5 bases, leaving 9 bases of the junction unmatched. The germline CDR1 and CDR2 sequences are SEHNR and FQNEAQ (reference sequence). The CDR3 has 15 residues. The CDR3 is CASSGQVTGDYGYTF. In DNA form, the CDR3 reads TGTGCCAGCAGCGGACAGGTTACGGGTGACTATGGCTACACCTTC.

The chain recombines TRBV6-5 with TRBJ2-3, with D perhaps matching TRBD1 (5 bases). Germline V gene lookup returns CDR1 MNHEY and CDR2 SVGAGI. This CDR3 spans 15 amino acids. V lost 0 bases and J 6 bases, leaving 13 bases between the germline ends. The CDR3 DNA reads as TGTGCCAGCAGTTACTCTTCCTGGGGCCGGGATACGCAGTATTTT. Its protein product is CASSYSSWGRDTQYF.

This chain links TRBV6-4 with TRBJ2-3, with 10 bases aligning to TRBD2. The CDR3 loop spans 15 amino acids. V shed 5 bases and J 4 bases; nucleotides not matched to a gene: 6. The germline CDR1 and CDR2 sequences are MRHNA and SNTAGT. The CDR3 DNA sequence: TGTGCCAGCAGTTATGTAGCGGGGGGCGCAGATACGCAGTATTTT. Its translation: CASSYVAGGADTQYF.

This chain uses TRBV5-6 with TRBJ2-7; 7 bases align to TRBD2. CDR1 is SGHDT and CDR2 is YYEEEE in the germline V gene. V shed 4 bases, J shed 0 bases, and the junction held 10 bases outside the gene matches. The CDR3 loop spans 16 amino acids. The CDR3 loop is CASSPPGLGLSYEQYV. The CDR3 nucleotides are TGTGCCAGCAGCCCCCCCGGACTAGGCCTCTCCTACGAGCAGTACGTC.

The chain has TRBV6-1 and TRBJ2-7; tentatively, D is TRBD2 (6 bases). The CDR3 covers 14 residues. The germline V gene has CDR1 MNHNS and CDR2 SASEGT. Trimming removed 7 bases from V and 0 bases from J, with 13 bases in between. Here the CDR3 reads CASTAGPGSYEQYF. CDR3 sequence (DNA): TGTGCCAGCACCGCGGGGCCCGGCTCCTACGAGCAGTACTTC.

This clone was detected only a few times. J is TRBJ2-7 and V is TRBV15, with 10 nucleotides matching TRBD1. The CDR3 totals 15 residues. Germline-derived CDR1 and CDR2 are LNHNV and YYDKDF (reference sequence). V trimming: 2 bases; J trimming: 3 bases; junction bases outside the gene matches: 4. The CDR3 is CATSRSGTGVYEQYF. The CDR3 region has the DNA TGTGCCACCAGCAGATCCGGGACAGGGGTCTACGAGCAGTACTTC.

The chain carries TRBV2 and TRBJ1-4, with 8 bases lining up with TRBD1. Germline V CDR1 and CDR2: SNHLY, FYNNEI. The V gene end was trimmed by 7 bases and the J gene end by 6 bases; junction bases not matched to a gene: 7. CDR3 length: 14 residues. Here the CDR3 reads CASTTDRAYEKLFF. For the CDR3, the DNA is TGTGCCAGCACTACGGACAGGGCCTATGAAAAACTGTTTTTT.

V gene TRBV7-9 combines with J gene TRBJ2-5; no reliable D call. This CDR3 is 14 amino acids long. Germline assignment: CDR1 SEHNR and CDR2 FQNEAQ (reference sequence). V gave up 1 base and J gave up 1 base, with 7 bases separating them. CDR3 loop: CASSLDGSQETQYF. As DNA, the CDR3 is TGTGCCAGCAGCTTAGATGGCAGCCAAGAGACCCAGTACTTC.

The J gene is TRBJ1-1, the V gene TRBV5-1; 10 nucleotides align to TRBD1. The CDR3 covers 14 residues. CDR1 is SGHRS and CDR2 is YFSETQ in the germline V gene. The trim removed 4 bases at V and 3 bases at J, leaving 3 bases unmatched. CDR3 region: CASSRQGADTEAFF. The DNA of the CDR3 is TGCGCCAGCAGCCGACAGGGGGCGGACACTGAAGCTTTCTTT. Together with reference TRBV5-1 and TRBJ1-1, the CDR3 gives the full variable domain: KAGVTQTPRYLIKTRGQQVTLSCSPISGHRSVSWYQQTPGQGLQFLFEYFSETQRNKGNFPGRFSGRQFSNSRSEMNVSTLELGDSALYLCASSRQGADTEAFFGQGTRLTVV.

This clone is a singleton in its sample. This chain connects TRBV5-1 to TRBJ1-3; D uncertain. Germline loops: CDR1 SGHRS, CDR2 YFSETQ. V shed 2 bases and J shed 0 bases, with 12 bases lying between them. CDR3 length: 16 amino acids. This CDR3 reads CASSLGSGSSGNTIYF. CDR3 bases: TGCGCCAGCAGCTTAGGATCTGGGAGCTCTGGAAACACCATATATTTT.

V is TRBV19 and J is TRBJ1-5; D is unresolved. This CDR3 spans 13 amino acids. From germline, CDR1 is LNHDA and CDR2 SQIVND (reference sequence). V gave up 5 bases and J gave up 5 bases, with 10 bases separating them. The CDR3: CASSLTAHQPQHF. The CDR3 DNA sequence: TGTGCCAGTAGTCTAACAGCCCATCAGCCCCAGCATTTT. Full variable domain (remainder filled in from reference TRBV19 and TRBJ1-5): DGGITQSPKYLFRKEGQNVTLSCEQNLNHDAMYWYRQDPGQGLRLIYYSQIVNDFQKGDIAEGYSVSREKKESFPLTVTSAQKNPTAFYLCASSLTAHQPQHFGDGTRLSIL.

This chain links TRBV5-6 with TRBJ2-7; maybe TRBD2 (6 bases). Germline V gene lookup returns CDR1 SGHDT and CDR2 YYEEEE. The CDR3 loop spans 13 amino acids. V dropped 1 base and J dropped 3 bases, with 8 bases sitting between them. CDR3 nucleotide sequence: TGTGCCAGCAGCTTGTCTAGCGTCTACGAGCAGTACGTC. Amino acids: CASSLSSVYEQYV.

The rearrangement uses TRBV4-3 and TRBJ1-5; D perhaps matches TRBD1 (5 bases). V lost 2 bases and J 4 bases, leaving 15 bases between the germline ends. The CDR3 has 16 residues. CDR1 and CDR2 (germline): LGHNA, YSLEER. CDR3 DNA: TGCGCCAGCAGCCAATCTGCCGGGACTGCTAATCAGCCCCAGCATTTT. This sequence encodes CASSQSAGTANQPQHF.

This clone was counted between two and nine times. The chain joins TRBV5-4 to TRBJ1-1; no clear D. The CDR3 has 16 amino acids. Germline CDR1 reads SGHNT; CDR2 reads YYREEE (reference sequence). V shed 1 base and J shed 3 bases, with 16 bases lying between them. Written as DNA, the CDR3 is TGTGCCAGCAGCTTGCGTCACCTAGTTCGGGACACTGAAGCTTTCTTT. Amino acids: CASSLRHLVRDTEAFF. The complete variable domain, with remaining parts taken from reference TRBV5-4 and TRBJ1-1, reads ETGVTQSPTHLIKTRGQQVTLRCSSQSGHNTVSWYQQALGQGPQFIFQYYREEENGRGNFPPRFSGLQFPNYSSELNVNALELDDSALYLCASSLRHLVRDTEAFFGQGTRLTVV.

This clone has only a few counts. The rearrangement links TRBV27 to TRBJ2-3; 12 nucleotides agree with TRBD2. The CDR3 extends over 16 amino acids. Germline CDR1 MNHEY, CDR2 SMNVEV (reference sequence). After removal of 3 bases from V and 6 bases from J, the junction contained 7 bases not matched to a gene. Written as DNA, the CDR3 is TGTGCCAGCAGTTTGGGAACTAGCGGGGGGTCGGATACGCAGTATTTT. It yields the protein CASSLGTSGGSDTQYF.